Included here is one T cell receptor (beta chain) sequence, with context. The CDR3 has 17 residues. Per germline, CDR1 LNHDA and CDR2 SQIVND (reference sequence). After removal of 3 bases from V and 7 bases from J, the junction contained 13 bases not matched to a gene. This specimen comes from a study of OX40 agonist ivuxolimab in advanced cancers. Sequencing was performed with immunoSEQ multiplex PCR; in TCRdb, only in-frame clones are kept and a portion is missing. There are some 97,000 clones in the sample; 90% occur only once, and roughly 0.15% lies in the top ten. The sequence was collected from an adult with an advanced solid tumor such as melanoma, head and neck, liver or kidney cancer. V usage is TRBV19 and J usage is TRBJ2-2; 8 nucleotides align to TRBD2. This specimen was CD4+ or CD8+ T cells sorted from blood, taken in a trial of the OX40 agonist ivuxolimab. In nucleotides, the CDR3 is TGTGCCAGTAGTATGGGGGCGGGGACTAGACAGGTCGGGGAGCTGTTTTTT. It is translated as CASSMGAGTRQVGELFF.